The source of this T cell receptor (beta chain) is a study of T cells of healthy individuals. MiXCR, run by TCRdb on the 5' RACE reads, gives a single entry per CDR3 protein. The data show around 79,000 distinct CDR3 sequences, with about 5% seen just once and about 7.5% held by the top ten. This clonotype showed up many times. This clonotype was obtained from a female donor in good health.

The CDR3 protein is CSARGGPGSEQYF. DNA of the CDR3: TGCAGTGCTAGAGGGGGTCCTGGGTCCGAGCAGTACTTC. V is TRBV20-1 and J is TRBJ2-7; no reliable D call. With 1 base removed from V and 6 bases from J, the gap between germline ends came to 13 bases. There are 13 residues in the CDR3. Germline CDR1 is DFQATT and CDR2 is SNEGSKA (reference sequence).